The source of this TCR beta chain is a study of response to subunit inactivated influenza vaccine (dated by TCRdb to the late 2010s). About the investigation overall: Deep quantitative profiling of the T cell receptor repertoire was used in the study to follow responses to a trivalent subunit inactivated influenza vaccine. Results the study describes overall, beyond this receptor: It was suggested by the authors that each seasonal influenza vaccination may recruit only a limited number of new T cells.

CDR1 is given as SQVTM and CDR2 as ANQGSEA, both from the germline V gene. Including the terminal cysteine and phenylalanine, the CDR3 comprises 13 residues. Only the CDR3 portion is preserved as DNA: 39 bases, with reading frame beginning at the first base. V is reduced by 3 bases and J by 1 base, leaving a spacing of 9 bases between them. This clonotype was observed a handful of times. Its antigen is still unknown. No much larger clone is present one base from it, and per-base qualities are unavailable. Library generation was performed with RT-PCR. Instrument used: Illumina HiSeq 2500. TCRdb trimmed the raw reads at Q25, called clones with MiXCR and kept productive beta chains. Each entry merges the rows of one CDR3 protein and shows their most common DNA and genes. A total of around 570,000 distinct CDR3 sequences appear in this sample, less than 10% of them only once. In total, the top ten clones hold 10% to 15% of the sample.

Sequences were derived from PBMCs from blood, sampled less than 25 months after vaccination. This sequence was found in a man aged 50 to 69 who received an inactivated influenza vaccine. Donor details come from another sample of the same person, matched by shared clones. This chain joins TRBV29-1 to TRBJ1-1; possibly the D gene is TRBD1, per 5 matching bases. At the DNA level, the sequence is TGCAGCGTTGAGCGGGGGAGGAACACTGAAGCTTTCTTT. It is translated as CSVERGRNTEAFF.